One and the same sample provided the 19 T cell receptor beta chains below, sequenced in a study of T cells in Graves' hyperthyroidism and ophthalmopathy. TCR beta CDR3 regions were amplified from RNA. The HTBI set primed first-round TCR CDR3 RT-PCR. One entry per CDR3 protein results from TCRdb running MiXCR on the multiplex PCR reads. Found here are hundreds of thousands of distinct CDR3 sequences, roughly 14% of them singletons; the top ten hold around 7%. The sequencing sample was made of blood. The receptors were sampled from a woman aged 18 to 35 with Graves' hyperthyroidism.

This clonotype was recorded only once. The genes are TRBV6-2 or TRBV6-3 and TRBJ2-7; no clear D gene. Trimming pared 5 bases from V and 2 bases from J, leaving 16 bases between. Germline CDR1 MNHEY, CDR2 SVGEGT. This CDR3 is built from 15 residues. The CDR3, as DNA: TGTGCCAGCAGTAGAAATCCGGGCCTAGCCTACGAGCAGTACTTC. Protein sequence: CASSRNPGLAYEQYF.

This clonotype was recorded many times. The CDR3 nucleotides read TGTGCCAGCAGTTACGCCAGGAGAAACATTCAGTACTTC. Its protein product is CASSYARRNIQYF. The rearrangement uses TRBV6-2 or TRBV6-3 and TRBJ2-4; no clear D. With 2 bases removed from V and 6 bases from J, the gap between germline ends came to 8 bases. The CDR3 contains 13 residues. CDR1 and CDR2 from the germline V gene are MNHEY and SVGEGT.

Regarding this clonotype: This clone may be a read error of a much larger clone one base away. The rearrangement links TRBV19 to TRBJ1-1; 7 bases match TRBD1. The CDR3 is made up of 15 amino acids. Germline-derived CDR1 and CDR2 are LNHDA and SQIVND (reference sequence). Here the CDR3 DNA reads TGTGCCAGTAGGGTGGGGAGACAGGGTGCCACTGGAGCTTTCTTT. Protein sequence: CASRVGRQGATGAFF. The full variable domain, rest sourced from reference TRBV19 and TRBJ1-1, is DGGITQSPKYLFRKEGQNVTLSCEQNLNHDAMYWYRQDPGQGLRLIYYSQIVNDFQKGDIAEGYSVSREKKESFPLTVTSAQKNPTAFYLCASRVGRQGATGAFFGQGTRLTVV.

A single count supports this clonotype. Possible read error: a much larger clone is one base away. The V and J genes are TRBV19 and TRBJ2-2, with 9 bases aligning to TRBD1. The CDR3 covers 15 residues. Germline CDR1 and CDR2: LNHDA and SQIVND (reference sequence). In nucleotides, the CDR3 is TGTGCCAGTAACACAGGGGGCGCAGGCACCGGGGAGCTGCTTTTT. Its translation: CASNTGGAGTGELLF.

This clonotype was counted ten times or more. The CDR3 DNA follows: TGTGCCAGCAGCCCACTCAGAGACTCTGGAAACACCATATATTTT. This encodes CASSPLRDSGNTIYF. The chain links TRBV11-2 to TRBJ1-3, with D hard to call. V dropped 5 bases and J dropped 0 bases, with 11 bases sitting between them. The CDR3 runs to 15 residues. CDR1 SGHAT and CDR2 FQNNGV come from the germline V gene.

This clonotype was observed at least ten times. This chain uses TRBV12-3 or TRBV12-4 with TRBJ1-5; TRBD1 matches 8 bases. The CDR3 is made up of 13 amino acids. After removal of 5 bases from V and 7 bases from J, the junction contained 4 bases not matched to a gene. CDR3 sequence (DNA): TGTGCCAGCAGTACAGGGGGAGAACAGCCCCAGCATTTT. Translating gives CASSTGGEQPQHF.

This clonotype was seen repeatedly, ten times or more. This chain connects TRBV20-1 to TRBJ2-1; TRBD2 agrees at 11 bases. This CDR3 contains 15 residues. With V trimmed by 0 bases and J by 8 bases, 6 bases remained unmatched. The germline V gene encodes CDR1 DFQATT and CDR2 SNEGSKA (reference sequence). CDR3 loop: CSARETSGVFDEQFF. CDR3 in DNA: TGCAGTGCTAGAGAGACTAGCGGGGTGTTTGATGAGCAGTTCTTC.

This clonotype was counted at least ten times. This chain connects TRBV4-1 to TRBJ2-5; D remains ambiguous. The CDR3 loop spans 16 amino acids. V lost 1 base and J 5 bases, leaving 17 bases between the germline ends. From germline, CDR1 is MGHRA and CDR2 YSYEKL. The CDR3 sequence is CASSQGSAAIGETQYF. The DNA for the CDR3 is TGCGCCAGCAGCCAAGGATCCGCGGCCATAGGGGAGACCCAGTACTTC.

The CDR3 bases are TGTGCCAGCAGCTTGGTTTGGCGGGACAATGAGCAGTTCTTC. Encoded protein: CASSLVWRDNEQFF. The gene calls are TRBV7-2 and TRBJ2-1, with D maybe TRBD2 (5 bases). The CDR3 extends over 14 amino acids. In germline, CDR1 is SGHTA, CDR2 FQGNSA. V was shortened by 3 bases and J by 5 bases, with 11 bases between the two germline ends. The variable domain in full, completed from reference TRBV7-2 and TRBJ2-1, reads GAGVSQSPSNKVTEKGKDVELRCDPISGHTALYWYRQSLGQGLEFLIYFQGNSAPDKSGLPSDRFSAERTGGSVSTLTIQRTQQEDSAVYLCASSLVWRDNEQFFGPGTRLTVL.

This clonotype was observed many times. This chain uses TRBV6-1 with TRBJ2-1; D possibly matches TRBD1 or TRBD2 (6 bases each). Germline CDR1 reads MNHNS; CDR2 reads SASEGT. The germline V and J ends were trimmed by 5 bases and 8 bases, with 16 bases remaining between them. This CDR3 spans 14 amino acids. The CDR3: CASSIGTPGDEQFF. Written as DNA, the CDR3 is TGTGCCAGCAGTATAGGGACACCGGGGGATGAGCAGTTCTTC.

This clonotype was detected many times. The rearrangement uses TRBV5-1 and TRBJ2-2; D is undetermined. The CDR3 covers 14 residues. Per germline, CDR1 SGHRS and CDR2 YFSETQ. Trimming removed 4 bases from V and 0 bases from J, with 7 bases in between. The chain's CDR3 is CASSTGSNTGELFF. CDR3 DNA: TGCGCCAGCAGCACGGGCTCGAACACCGGGGAGCTGTTTTTT.

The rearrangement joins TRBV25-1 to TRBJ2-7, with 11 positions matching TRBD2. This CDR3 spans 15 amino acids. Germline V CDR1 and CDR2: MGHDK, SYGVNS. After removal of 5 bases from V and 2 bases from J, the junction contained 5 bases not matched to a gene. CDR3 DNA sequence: TGTGCCAGCAGTCTAGCGGGAGGCCCACCCTACGAGCAGTACTTC. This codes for CASSLAGGPPYEQYF.

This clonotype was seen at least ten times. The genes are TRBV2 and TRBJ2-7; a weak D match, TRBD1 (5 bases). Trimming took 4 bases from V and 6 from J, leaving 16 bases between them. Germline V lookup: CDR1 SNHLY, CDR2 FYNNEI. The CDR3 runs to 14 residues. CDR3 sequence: CASSVSGPPLEQYF. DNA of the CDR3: TGTGCCAGCAGTGTTTCAGGGCCCCCCCTCGAGCAGTACTTC.

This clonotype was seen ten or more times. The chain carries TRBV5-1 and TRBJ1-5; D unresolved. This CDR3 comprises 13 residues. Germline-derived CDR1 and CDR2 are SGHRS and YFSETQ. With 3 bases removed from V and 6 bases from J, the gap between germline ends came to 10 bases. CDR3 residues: CASSSGLGQPQHF. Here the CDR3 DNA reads TGCGCCAGCAGCTCGGGATTGGGTCAGCCCCAGCATTTT.

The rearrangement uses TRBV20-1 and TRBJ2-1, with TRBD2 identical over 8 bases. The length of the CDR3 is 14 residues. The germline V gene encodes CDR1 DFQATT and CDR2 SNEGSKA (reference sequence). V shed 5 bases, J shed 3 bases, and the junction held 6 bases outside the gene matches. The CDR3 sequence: CSAPREAFYNEQFF. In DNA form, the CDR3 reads TGCAGTGCTCCGCGGGAGGCCTTCTACAATGAGCAGTTCTTC.

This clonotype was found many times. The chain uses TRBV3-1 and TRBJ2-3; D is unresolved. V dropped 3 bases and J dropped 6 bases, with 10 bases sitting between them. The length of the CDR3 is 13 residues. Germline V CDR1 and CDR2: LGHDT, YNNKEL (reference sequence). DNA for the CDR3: TGTGCCAGCAGCCATCCTGGTGCGGATACGCAGTATTTT. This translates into CASSHPGADTQYF.

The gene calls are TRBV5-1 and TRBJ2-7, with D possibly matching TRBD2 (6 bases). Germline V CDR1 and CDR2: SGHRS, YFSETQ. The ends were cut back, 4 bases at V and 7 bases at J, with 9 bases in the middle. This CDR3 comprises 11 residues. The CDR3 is CASSKGLEQYF. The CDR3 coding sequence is TGCGCCAGCAGCAAGGGACTTGAGCAGTACTTC.

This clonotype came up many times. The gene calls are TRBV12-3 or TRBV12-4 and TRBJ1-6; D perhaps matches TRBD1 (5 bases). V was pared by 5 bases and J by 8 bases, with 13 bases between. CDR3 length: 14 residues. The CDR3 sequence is CASSLGEGYSPLHF. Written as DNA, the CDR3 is TGTGCCAGCAGTCTAGGGGAGGGGTATTCACCCCTCCACTTT.

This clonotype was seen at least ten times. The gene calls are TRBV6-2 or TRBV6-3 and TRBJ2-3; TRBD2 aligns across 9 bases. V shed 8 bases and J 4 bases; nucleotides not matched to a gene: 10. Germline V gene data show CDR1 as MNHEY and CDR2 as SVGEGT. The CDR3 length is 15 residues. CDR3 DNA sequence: TGTGCCAGCGAGGTTTCTAGCGGGGAGGCAGATACGCAGTATTTT. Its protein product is CASEVSSGEADTQYF.